This is a list of T cell receptor beta chains from one sample in a study of cytomegalovirus exposure and HLA in healthy donors. Some clones are missing from TCRdb's copy, which holds only in-frame ones; the method was immunoSEQ multiplex PCR. Among 150,000 to 200,000 clones listed, 80% to 90% were seen once. Source material: PBMCs. The receptors derive from a girl between 10 and 17 years old in good health and CMV-seropositive. The CDR3 runs from the conserved cysteine through the conserved F or W. Fields, in order: clone size, J gene, V gene, D gene, CDR3 DNA, CDR3 protein. A D gene is named only where the DNA matches it firmly. Clone size appears in some rows only: once, few, many, or a class for an expanded clone.

clone_size: -; j_call: TRBJ2-7; v_call: TRBV18; d_call: TRBD1; cdr3_nt: TGTGCCAGCTCACCTACCACAGGGGGCGAGCAGTACTTC; cdr3_aa: CASSPTTGGEQYF
clone_size: -; j_call: TRBJ1-2; v_call: TRBV7-9; d_call: -; cdr3_nt: TGTGCCAGCAGCTTTTTAACGTCCGGGGTAGGCTACACCTTC; cdr3_aa: CASSFLTSGVGYTF
clone_size: -; j_call: TRBJ2-1; v_call: TRBV18; d_call: TRBD1; cdr3_nt: TGTGCCAGCTCACCCGGGACAGGGGCGGGCAATGAGCAGTTCTTC; cdr3_aa: CASSPGTGAGNEQFF
clone_size: -; j_call: TRBJ1-2; v_call: TRBV27; d_call: TRBD1; cdr3_nt: TGTGCCAGCAGTACCGAAACAGGGGACTATGGCTACACCTTC; cdr3_aa: CASSTETGDYGYTF
clone_size: -; j_call: TRBJ1-1; v_call: TRBV6-5; d_call: -; cdr3_nt: TGTGCCAGCAGTTACCGGCCACCAGAGGGTAACACTGAAGCTTTCTTT; cdr3_aa: CASSYRPPEGNTEAFF
clone_size: -; j_call: TRBJ1-1; v_call: TRBV6-5; d_call: -; cdr3_nt: TGTGCCAGCAGTAATAGGGGGACTGAAGCTTTCTTT; cdr3_aa: CASSNRGTEAFF
clone_size: -; j_call: TRBJ1-4; v_call: TRBV27; d_call: -; cdr3_nt: TGTGCCAGCAGTGCATCCGGAGGGCAGGGTGAAAAACTGTTTTTT; cdr3_aa: CASSASGGQGEKLFF
clone_size: -; j_call: TRBJ1-2; v_call: TRBV5-1; d_call: TRBD1; cdr3_nt: TGCGCCAGCAGCAACGGGACAGGGGCCTATGGCTACACCTTC; cdr3_aa: CASSNGTGAYGYTF
clone_size: -; j_call: TRBJ2-2; v_call: TRBV5-1; d_call: -; cdr3_nt: TGCGCCAGCAGCCGGGACAACGCGAACACCGGGGAGCTGTTTTTT; cdr3_aa: CASSRDNANTGELFF
clone_size: once; j_call: TRBJ1-2; v_call: TRBV6-5; d_call: TRBD1; cdr3_nt: TGTGCCAGCAGTTACTCGGACAGGCCCTATGGCTACACCTTC; cdr3_aa: CASSYSDRPYGYTF
clone_size: -; j_call: TRBJ1-1; v_call: TRBV7-9; d_call: TRBD1; cdr3_nt: TGTTCCAGCAGCTTACTGGGACAGGGGGGGAATGAAGCTTTCTTT; cdr3_aa: CSSSLLGQGGNEAFF
clone_size: -; j_call: TRBJ1-1; v_call: TRBV12-2; d_call: -; cdr3_nt: TGTGCAAGTCGCTTAGGGACTGGGACAGGGAGTGCTTTCTTT; cdr3_aa: CASRLGTGTGSAFF
clone_size: -; j_call: TRBJ1-2; v_call: TRBV5-6; d_call: -; cdr3_nt: TGTGCCAGCAGCTTGGACAGGCCTGAACTCTACACCTTC; cdr3_aa: CASSLDRPELYTF
clone_size: -; j_call: TRBJ1-4; v_call: TRBV6-1; d_call: -; cdr3_nt: TGTGCCAGCAGGCGCGGCGGGCTTAACGAAAAACTGTTTTTT; cdr3_aa: CASRRGGLNEKLFF
clone_size: -; j_call: TRBJ2-1; v_call: TRBV5-6; d_call: TRBD2; cdr3_nt: TGTGCCAGCAGCTTCCCTAGCGGGGGGGCATACTACAATGAGCAGTTCTTC; cdr3_aa: CASSFPSGGAYYNEQFF
clone_size: -; j_call: TRBJ2-7; v_call: TRBV29-1; d_call: TRBD1; cdr3_nt: TGCAGCGTTAGGCCAGGGGGTTTTGGCGAGCAGTACTTC; cdr3_aa: CSVRPGGFGEQYF
clone_size: once; j_call: TRBJ1-2; v_call: TRBV7-3; d_call: -; cdr3_nt: TGTGCCAGCAGCTTAAATGCAGCTAACTATGGCTACACCTTC; cdr3_aa: CASSLNAANYGYTF
clone_size: -; j_call: TRBJ2-6; v_call: TRBV6-4; d_call: -; cdr3_nt: TGTGCCAGCAGTGACCTTGCTGGGGCCAACGTCCTGACTTTC; cdr3_aa: CASSDLAGANVLTF
clone_size: -; j_call: TRBJ1-6; v_call: TRBV6-1; d_call: TRBD1; cdr3_nt: TGTGCCAGCAGCCAGGGGGCGCGGTATTCACCCCTCCACTTT; cdr3_aa: CASSQGARYSPLHF
clone_size: -; j_call: TRBJ1-3; v_call: TRBV7-6; d_call: -; cdr3_nt: TGTGCCAGCAGAAAAGGGGGTTCCGGAAACACCATATATTTT; cdr3_aa: CASRKGGSGNTIYF
clone_size: -; j_call: TRBJ2-7; v_call: TRBV29-1; d_call: -; cdr3_nt: TGCAGCGTTGCTTCCCAGTACGAGCAGTACTTC; cdr3_aa: CSVASQYEQYF
clone_size: -; j_call: TRBJ1-2; v_call: TRBV5-1; d_call: -; cdr3_nt: TGCGCCAGCAGCGATACAGGGATGGGCTACACCTTC; cdr3_aa: CASSDTGMGYTF
clone_size: once; j_call: TRBJ1-1; v_call: TRBV13; d_call: -; cdr3_nt: TGTGCCAGCAGCCCGACCGACAGGAACACTGAAGCTTTCTTT; cdr3_aa: CASSPTDRNTEAFF
clone_size: -; j_call: TRBJ2-7; v_call: TRBV6-5; d_call: -; cdr3_nt: TGTGCCAGCAGTTACTCGGGTAGGGGCAACGAGCAGTACTTC; cdr3_aa: CASSYSGRGNEQYF
clone_size: -; j_call: TRBJ2-1; v_call: TRBV9; d_call: TRBD2; cdr3_nt: TGTGCCAGCAGCGTAGGGCGGGGGGCATATGAGCAGTTCTTC; cdr3_aa: CASSVGRGAYEQFF
clone_size: -; j_call: TRBJ1-2; v_call: TRBV7-2; d_call: -; cdr3_nt: TGTGCCAGCAGCCCCGCCAGGTATGGCTACACCTTC; cdr3_aa: CASSPARYGYTF
clone_size: -; j_call: TRBJ2-3; v_call: TRBV11-2; d_call: TRBD2; cdr3_nt: TGTGCCAGCAGCCCCCTCAGCGGGGGGGCCCTAGATACGCAGTATTTT; cdr3_aa: CASSPLSGGALDTQYF
clone_size: -; j_call: TRBJ2-2; v_call: TRBV6-1; d_call: -; cdr3_nt: TGTGCCAGCAGTGATGCGGGCAACACCGGGGAGCTGTTTTTT; cdr3_aa: CASSDAGNTGELFF
clone_size: -; j_call: TRBJ1-2; v_call: TRBV6-1; d_call: TRBD1; cdr3_nt: TGTGCCAGCAGTGAGAAGGGGGCGTACGGCTACACCTTC; cdr3_aa: CASSEKGAYGYTF
clone_size: -; j_call: TRBJ1-2; v_call: TRBV5-1; d_call: -; cdr3_nt: TGCGCCAGCAGTATAATGTCTAACTATGGCTACACCTTC; cdr3_aa: CASSIMSNYGYTF
clone_size: -; j_call: TRBJ1-6; v_call: TRBV7-3; d_call: -; cdr3_nt: TGTGCCAGCAGCTTAAGAGGAGGGCGGTATTCACCCCTCCACTTT; cdr3_aa: CASSLRGGRYSPLHF
clone_size: -; j_call: TRBJ2-5; v_call: TRBV27; d_call: -; cdr3_nt: TGTGCCAGCAGGGCAAGGTTGGGGGCGTCGTGGGAGACCCAGTACTTC; cdr3_aa: CASRARLGASWETQYF
clone_size: -; j_call: TRBJ2-5; v_call: TRBV6-1; d_call: TRBD2; cdr3_nt: TGTGCCAGCAGTGAAGCGCAGCGGGGGGCTGAGACCCAGTACTTC; cdr3_aa: CASSEAQRGAETQYF
clone_size: -; j_call: TRBJ1-4; v_call: TRBV7-9; d_call: TRBD1; cdr3_nt: TGTGCCAGCAGCTTTCGGACAGGACGAGCAACTAATGAAAAACTGTTTTTT; cdr3_aa: CASSFRTGRATNEKLFF
clone_size: few; j_call: TRBJ1-4; v_call: TRBV6-1; d_call: TRBD1; cdr3_nt: TGTGCCAGCAGTACCTCCGAGACAGGGGAACTGTTTTTT; cdr3_aa: CASSTSETGELFF
clone_size: -; j_call: TRBJ2-7; v_call: TRBV13; d_call: TRBD2; cdr3_nt: TGTGCCAGCAGCCCATACCCCTTTCCTAGCGGGGGGCCTTGGGTCGAGCAGTACTTC; cdr3_aa: CASSPYPFPSGGPWVEQYF
clone_size: -; j_call: TRBJ1-1; v_call: TRBV19; d_call: TRBD1; cdr3_nt: TGTGCCAGTAGTATAATCCTCGGACAGGGGAACACTGAAGCTTTCTTT; cdr3_aa: CASSIILGQGNTEAFF
clone_size: -; j_call: TRBJ2-7; v_call: TRBV7-2; d_call: -; cdr3_nt: TGTGCCAGCAGCTTATCTCCAGGGCCTTACGAGCAGTACTTC; cdr3_aa: CASSLSPGPYEQYF
clone_size: -; j_call: TRBJ2-7; v_call: TRBV4-1; d_call: -; cdr3_nt: TGCGCCAGCAGCCAAGCGGACGAGCAGTACTTC; cdr3_aa: CASSQADEQYF
clone_size: -; j_call: TRBJ1-4; v_call: TRBV5-6; d_call: TRBD1; cdr3_nt: TGTGCCAGCAGCTTGGGGAGGACAGGGACCAATGAAAAACTGTTTTTT; cdr3_aa: CASSLGRTGTNEKLFF
clone_size: -; j_call: TRBJ1-4; v_call: TRBV19; d_call: TRBD1; cdr3_nt: TGTGCCAGTAGCGGGACAGCAGCAACTAATGAAAAACTGTTTTTT; cdr3_aa: CASSGTAATNEKLFF
clone_size: few; j_call: TRBJ1-1; v_call: TRBV12-5; d_call: -; cdr3_nt: TGTGCTAGTTCCCAGGGCGACACTGAAGCTTTCTTT; cdr3_aa: CASSQGDTEAFF
clone_size: -; j_call: TRBJ2-7; v_call: TRBV6-6; d_call: TRBD1; cdr3_nt: TGTGCCAGCAGTTCCGGACAGGGGAGGGGGTGGTTGTTC; cdr3_aa: CASSSGQGRGWLF
clone_size: -; j_call: TRBJ2-7; v_call: TRBV14; d_call: TRBD2; cdr3_nt: TGTGCCAGCAGCCCAACTAGCGGGGGGTTCTACGAGCAGTACTTC; cdr3_aa: CASSPTSGGFYEQYF
clone_size: -; j_call: TRBJ1-1; v_call: TRBV5-5; d_call: -; cdr3_nt: TGTGCCAGCAGCCCGCCAGGGGCGGACACTGAAGCTTTCTTT; cdr3_aa: CASSPPGADTEAFF
clone_size: -; j_call: TRBJ1-2; v_call: TRBV12-5; d_call: -; cdr3_nt: TGTGCTAGTGGTTTGCTTAATAACTATGGCTACACCTTC; cdr3_aa: CASGLLNNYGYTF
clone_size: -; j_call: TRBJ1-3; v_call: TRBV11-2; d_call: TRBD1; cdr3_nt: TGTGCCAGCAGCTCAGGGGGAGCTGGAAACACCATATATTTT; cdr3_aa: CASSSGGAGNTIYF